This TCR beta chain was sequenced in a study of T cell repertoires in ileal Crohn's disease. The time point here: neoterminal ileum biopsy at postoperative endoscopy, about 6 months after surgery. With 2 bases removed from V and 2 bases from J, the gap between germline ends came to 7 bases. The CDR3 length is 13 residues. The germline V gene encodes CDR1 SGDLS and CDR2 YYNGEE. Sequenced by immunoSEQ multiplex PCR; TCRdb stores in-frame clones only, minus some. In the table there are over 10,000 clones, just under 80% of which are singletons. The specimen was ileal tissue. The TCR originated in an adult with Crohn's disease. The genes are TRBV9 and TRBJ2-5; maybe TRBD2 (5 bases). The DNA for the CDR3 is TGTGCCAGCAGCGTGTCGGGGCAAGAGACCCAGTACTTC. Translated, it gives CASSVSGQETQYF. The variable domain in full, completed from reference TRBV9 and TRBJ2-5, reads DSGVTQTPKHLITATGQRVTLRCSPRSGDLSVYWYQQSLDQGLQFLIQYYNGEERAKGNILERFSAQQFPDLHSELNLSSLELGDSALYFCASSVSGQETQYFGPGTRLLVL.